The T cell receptor beta chain described here comes from a study of cytomegalovirus exposure and HLA in healthy donors. This CDR3 is built from 12 residues. V shed 4 bases and J 11 bases; nucleotides not matched to a gene: 5. CDR1 is MRHNA and CDR2 is SNTAGT in the germline V gene. Amplification used 60 Vbeta primers and 13 Jbeta primers. The table came from immunoSEQ multiplex PCR; TCRdb's copy has only in-frame clones and leaves some out. The repertoire has under 200,000 clones, 84% of them found once; the top ten carry roughly 1%. The specimen sequenced was PBMCs. The sequence came from a young man in good health and CMV-seronegative. The gene calls are TRBV6-4 and TRBJ1-1, with 9 bases fitting TRBD1. CDR3 residues: CASSGQGGQAFF. The CDR3 DNA follows: TGTGCCAGCAGTGGACAGGGGGGTCAGGCTTTCTTT.